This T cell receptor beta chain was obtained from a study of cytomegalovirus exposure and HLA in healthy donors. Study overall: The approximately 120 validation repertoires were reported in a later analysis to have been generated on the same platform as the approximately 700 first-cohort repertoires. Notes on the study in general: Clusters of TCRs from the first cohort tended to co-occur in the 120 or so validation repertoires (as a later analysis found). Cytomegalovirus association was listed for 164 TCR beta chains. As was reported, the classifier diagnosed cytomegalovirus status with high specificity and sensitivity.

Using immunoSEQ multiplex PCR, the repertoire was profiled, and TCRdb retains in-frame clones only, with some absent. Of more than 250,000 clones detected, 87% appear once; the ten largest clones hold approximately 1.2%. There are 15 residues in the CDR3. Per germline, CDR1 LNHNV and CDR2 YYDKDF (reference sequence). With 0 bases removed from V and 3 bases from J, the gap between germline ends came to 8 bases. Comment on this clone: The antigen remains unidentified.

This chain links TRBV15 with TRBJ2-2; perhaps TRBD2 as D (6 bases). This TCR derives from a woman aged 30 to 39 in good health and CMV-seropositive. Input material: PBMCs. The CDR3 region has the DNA TGTGCCACCAGCAGAGATTGGGGGGACACCGGGGAGCTGTTTTTT. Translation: CATSRDWGDTGELFF.